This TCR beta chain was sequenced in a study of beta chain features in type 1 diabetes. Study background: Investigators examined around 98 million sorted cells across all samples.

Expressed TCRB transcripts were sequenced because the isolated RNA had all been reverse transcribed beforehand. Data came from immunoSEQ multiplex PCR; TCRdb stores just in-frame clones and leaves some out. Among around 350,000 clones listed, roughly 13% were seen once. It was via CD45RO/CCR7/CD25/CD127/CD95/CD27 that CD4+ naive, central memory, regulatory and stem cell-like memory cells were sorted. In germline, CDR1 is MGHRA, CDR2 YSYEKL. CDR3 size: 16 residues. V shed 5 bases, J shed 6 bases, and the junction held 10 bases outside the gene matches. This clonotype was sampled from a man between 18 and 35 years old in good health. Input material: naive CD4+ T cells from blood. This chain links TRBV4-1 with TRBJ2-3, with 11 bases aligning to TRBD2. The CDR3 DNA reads TGCGCCAGCAGCTGGAATGTAGCGGGGGGGATGGATACGCAGTATTTT. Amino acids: CASSWNVAGGMDTQYF.